These 21 T cell receptor beta chains share one sample of origin, sequenced in a study of blood T cell repertoires in COVID-19. Profiled with immunoSEQ multiplex PCR; TCRdb holds only in-frame clones, not every one. The sample holds 180,000 or so clones, about 80% seen once. The material sequenced was PBMCs or T cells enriched from blood (not recorded which). Receptor source: a man in his forties or fifties who had recovered from COVID-19.

This chain joins TRBV28 and TRBJ1-6, with D uncertain. CDR1 and CDR2 (germline): MDHEN, SYDVKM. Trimming took off 6 bases at V and 9 bases at J, with 15 bases between the two ends. This CDR3 region has 14 residues. The CDR3 is CASSSPAASSPLHF. In DNA, the CDR3 is TGTGCCAGCAGCTCCCCCGCGGCGAGTTCACCCCTCCACTTT.

This rearrangement joins TRBV28 to TRBJ1-3, with TRBD1 matching 8 bases. The CDR3 length is 16 residues. Germline-derived CDR1 and CDR2 are MDHEN and SYDVKM. After removal of 3 bases from V and 2 bases from J, the junction contained 6 bases not matched to a gene. CDR3 in DNA: TGTGCCAGCAGTTTGGGGACGGACAGGGCTGGAAACACCATATATTTT. Residues: CASSLGTDRAGNTIYF.

The chain carries TRBV19 and TRBJ1-1; D may be TRBD1 (5 bases). Germline CDR1 and CDR2: LNHDA and SQIVND (reference sequence). The CDR3 is made up of 14 amino acids. With 3 bases removed from V and 3 bases from J, the gap between germline ends came to 11 bases. The CDR3 here is CASSMLGGYTEAFF. Here the CDR3 DNA reads TGTGCCAGTAGTATGCTCGGGGGTTACACTGAAGCTTTCTTT.

This clone was detected once. V gene TRBV27 combines with J gene TRBJ1-6; 8 nucleotides agree with TRBD1. Germline trimming cut 2 bases from V and 4 bases from J; bases unmatched to any gene: 4. The CDR3 sequence is 16 residues long. Per germline, CDR1 MNHEY and CDR2 SMNVEV (reference sequence). The CDR3 here is CASSLQGAYYNSPLHF. CDR3 coding DNA: TGTGCCAGCAGTTTACAGGGGGCCTATTATAATTCACCCCTCCACTTT.

The chain combines TRBV7-6 with TRBJ1-1, with D maybe TRBD1 (5 bases). Germline CDR1 and CDR2: SGHVS and FNYEAQ. There are 12 residues in the CDR3. Trimming removed 3 bases from V and 6 bases from J, with 8 bases in between. This CDR3 reads CASSFDSAEAFF. The CDR3 DNA reads as TGTGCCAGCAGCTTCGACAGCGCTGAAGCTTTCTTT.

The table lists this clone with a count of one. V and J are TRBV3-1 (or the pseudogene TRBV3-2) and TRBJ2-1, with D possibly TRBD2 on 6 matching bases. Trimming cost V 3 bases and J 10 bases, with 16 bases left between them. Germline values: CDR1 LGHDT, CDR2 YNNKEL (reference sequence). This CDR3 is 14 amino acids long. The CDR3 DNA reads TGTGCCAGCAGCCACGCAACGGGGGAAGTCGAGCAGTTCTTC. Encoded protein: CASSHATGEVEQFF.

The chain carries TRBV18 and TRBJ2-7, with 8 bases lining up with TRBD1. The germline V gene encodes CDR1 KGHSH and CDR2 LQKENI. Germline trimming cut 5 bases from V and 1 base from J; bases unmatched to any gene: 7. The CDR3 runs 15 residues. In DNA form, the CDR3 reads TGTGCCAGCTCAGGAAAGACAGGGGTTTCCTACGAGCAGTACTTC. It yields the protein CASSGKTGVSYEQYF.

V and J are TRBV30 and TRBJ1-5; unclear D gene. Germline CDR1 is GTSNPN and CDR2 is SVGIG (reference sequence). The CDR3 is made up of 14 amino acids. V was clipped by 2 bases and J by 1 base, with 9 bases between them. The CDR3 is CAWSSAQSNQPQHF. As DNA, the CDR3 is TGTGCCTGGAGTTCGGCACAGAGCAATCAGCCCCAGCATTTT.

Only one count was recorded for this clone. This chain joins TRBV5-4 and TRBJ1-2; TRBD1 matches at 7 bases. The CDR3 totals 16 residues. Germline lookup yields CDR1 SGHNT and CDR2 YYREEE (reference sequence). V shed 4 bases and J 6 bases; nucleotides not matched to a gene: 15. The CDR3 DNA reads TGTGCCAGCAGCCCAAAGGCCGCGGGGACAGAAGATGGCTACACCTTC. This gives the protein CASSPKAAGTEDGYTF.

The V call is TRBV27, the J call TRBJ1-6; D uncertain. Per germline, CDR1 MNHEY and CDR2 SMNVEV (reference sequence). With 4 bases removed from V and 9 bases from J, the gap between germline ends came to 13 bases. The CDR3 has 14 amino acids. The CDR3 DNA reads as TGTGCCAGCAGTTCGGCGGTCGAGGGTTCACCCCTCCACTTT. Translated: CASSSAVEGSPLHF.

This clone was detected once. The chain uses TRBV10-3 and TRBJ1-2; no firm D call. Between the trimmed V and J ends, which lost 6 bases and 6 bases, there was a span of 11 bases. The CDR3 is 12 residues long. Germline values: CDR1 ENHRY, CDR2 SYGVKD. Written as DNA, the CDR3 is TGTGCCATCAGAGCTATCACCCATGGCTACACCTTC. It translates to CAIRAITHGYTF.

The V and J genes are TRBV3-1 (or the pseudogene TRBV3-2) and TRBJ1-3, with 8 positions matching TRBD1. The V segment lost 4 bases and the J segment 4 bases; nucleotides outside the gene matches: 3. Germline V CDR1 and CDR2: LGHDT, YNNKEL (reference sequence). The CDR3 has 14 residues. The CDR3: CASSLQGDGNTIYF. For the CDR3, the DNA is TGTGCCAGCAGCCTACAGGGGGACGGAAACACCATATATTTT.

J is TRBJ1-2 and V is TRBV7-9; 8 bases match TRBD1. CDR3 length: 17 amino acids. V trimming: 4 bases; J trimming: 0 bases; junction bases outside the gene matches: 10. Germline loops: CDR1 SEHNR, CDR2 FQNEAQ (reference sequence). The CDR3 region is CASSSGQGFTTNYGYTF. CDR3 bases: TGTGCCAGCAGCTCCGGACAGGGCTTTACCACTAACTATGGCTACACCTTC.

The chain links TRBV28 to TRBJ2-7; 7 bases are shared with TRBD1. The CDR3 has 15 amino acids. CDR1 and CDR2 (germline): MDHEN, SYDVKM. The trim removed 4 bases at V and 1 base at J, leaving 7 bases unmatched. The CDR3 here is CASSSPRDSSYEQYF. CDR3 in DNA: TGTGCCAGCAGTTCCCCGAGGGACAGTTCCTACGAGCAGTACTTC.

The CDR3 here is CAANPGDSPETQYF. The CDR3 nucleotides read TGTGCCGCGAATCCGGGAGACAGCCCAGAGACCCAGTACTTC. The chain recombines TRBV7-2 with TRBJ2-5; tentatively, D is TRBD2 (6 bases). Germline V gives CDR1 SGHTA, CDR2 FQGNSA. The CDR3 covers 14 residues. Trimming removed 11 bases from V and 4 bases from J, with 20 bases in between.

V usage is TRBV28 and J usage is TRBJ2-2; 7 bases agree with TRBD2. The germline CDR1 and CDR2 sequences are MDHEN and SYDVKM. Unmatched junction bases numbered 5, after V lost 6 bases and J lost 1 base. CDR3 size: 15 residues. CDR3 region: CASSRDYRNTGELFF. The CDR3 DNA reads TGTGCCAGCAGCCGGGACTACCGGAACACCGGGGAGCTGTTTTTT. Full variable domain (missing parts from reference TRBV28 and TRBJ2-2): DVKVTQSSRYLVKRTGEKVFLECVQDMDHENMFWYRQDPGLGLRLIYFSYDVKMKEKGDIPEGYSVSREKKERFSLILESASTNQTSMYLCASSRDYRNTGELFFGEGSRLTVL.

This clone was seen a single time. The chain uses TRBV5-4 and TRBJ1-4; possible D gene TRBD1, 5 bases. CDR3 length: 14 amino acids. The V end was cut by 4 bases, the J end by 0 bases, with 7 bases between. CDR1 and CDR2 (germline): SGHNT, YYREEE (reference sequence). CDR3 sequence: CASSRGATNEKLFF. CDR3 in DNA: TGTGCCAGCAGCAGGGGTGCAACTAATGAAAAACTGTTTTTT. The entire variable domain, with the rest obtained from reference TRBV5-4 and TRBJ1-4, is as follows: ETGVTQSPTHLIKTRGQQVTLRCSSQSGHNTVSWYQQALGQGPQFIFQYYREEENGRGNFPPRFSGLQFPNYSSELNVNALELDDSALYLCASSRGATNEKLFFGSGTQLSVL.

The genes are TRBV11-2 and TRBJ2-1; 8 bases fit TRBD2. Germline V gene sequence: CDR1 SGHAT, CDR2 FQNNGV. V trimming: 4 bases; J trimming: 4 bases; junction bases outside the gene matches: 6. CDR3 length: 15 amino acids. DNA of the CDR3: TGTGCCAGCAGCTACACTAGCGGAGGGTACAATGAGCAGTTCTTC. Its protein is CASSYTSGGYNEQFF.

This clone appeared a few times. The chain has TRBV10-1 and TRBJ2-1, with 8 bases aligning to TRBD2. CDR1 is WNHNN, CDR2 SYGVQD, per germline (reference sequence). CDR3 length equals 16 residues. The ends lost 4 bases at V and 8 bases at J; junction bases unmatched: 13. Here the CDR3 DNA reads TGCGCCAGCAGTGGATTAGGTGGAGCGGGAGATGATGAGCAGTTCTTC. It codes for CASSGLGGAGDDEQFF.

The V gene is TRBV7-2, the J gene TRBJ1-1, with D possibly being TRBD1 (6 bases). Germline CDR1 SGHTA, CDR2 FQGNSA. The CDR3 is made up of 13 amino acids. V was cut by 6 bases and J by 6 bases, with 14 bases left in between. CDR3 residues: CASRRPRGSEAFF. The CDR3 region has the DNA TGTGCCAGCAGACGCCCCAGGGGCTCTGAAGCTTTCTTT.

The chain recombines TRBV27 with TRBJ2-3; TRBD2 agrees at 8 bases. There are 15 residues in the CDR3. Germline V gives CDR1 MNHEY, CDR2 SMNVEV (reference sequence). V lost 3 bases to trimming and J lost 1 base; unmatched junction nucleotides: 3. CDR3 residues: CASSFSGMRTDTQYF. CDR3 nucleotide sequence: TGTGCCAGCAGTTTTAGCGGGATGCGCACAGATACGCAGTATTTT.